This TCR beta chain was identified during a study of vaccination and CD4 T cells after COVID-19. TCRdb recomputed calls from the PCR reads with MiXCR, one row per CDR3 protein. Of around 20,000 distinct CDR3 sequences listed, under 60% are singletons. Trimming cost V 5 bases and J 5 bases, with 6 bases left between them. The CDR3 is 11 amino acids. Germline loops: CDR1 SGHTA, CDR2 FQGNSA. The sample in question was CD4+ T cells from blood, obtained before SARS-CoV-2 vaccination. This chain connects TRBV7-2 to TRBJ2-5; the D is unclear. The TCR sequence derives from a human donor who had recovered from COVID-19. The CDR3 protein is CASSRTETQYF. The CDR3 DNA follows: TGTGCCAGCAGCCGCACGGAGACCCAGTACTTC.